The rows below give T cell receptor beta chains drawn from one sample of a study of OX40 agonist ivuxolimab in advanced cancers. Using immunoSEQ multiplex PCR, the repertoire was profiled, and TCRdb retains in-frame clones only, with some absent. Of about 80,000 clones listed, 80% to 95% were seen once; the top ten hold around 2%. The sequencing used CD4+ or CD8+ T cells sorted from blood, collected in a trial of the OX40 agonist ivuxolimab. These receptors were obtained from an adult with an advanced solid tumor such as melanoma, head and neck, liver or kidney cancer. The CDR3 runs from the conserved cysteine through the conserved F or W. The D gene is left open where the match is weak. Clone size, where shown, is once, few, many, or a class for clones that have expanded.

-	-	TRBJ2-7	TRBV7-2	TGTGCCAGCAGCCCGTCCCACGGTACCTACGAGCAGTACTTC	CASSPSHGTYEQYF
-	-	TRBJ1-4	TRBV6-5	TGTGCCGGCTCGTCGGGTTCTTTTGAAAAACTGTTTTTT	CAGSSGSFEKLFF
-	few	TRBJ1-2	TRBV4-1	TGCGCCAGCAGCCACCTCCCCGGCCCCGGCTATGGCTACACCTTC	CASSHLPGPGYGYTF
-	-	TRBJ1-6	TRBV18	TGTGCCAGCTCACTAGACGGCGTGAATAATTCACCCCTCCACTTT	CASSLDGVNNSPLHF
TRBD2	-	TRBJ2-7	TRBV7-2	TGTGCCAGCAGCTTTAGCGGGGGAGGCCCCACTTTAGCCTACGAGCAGTACTTC	CASSFSGGGPTLAYEQYF
-	-	TRBJ2-7	TRBV5-3	TGTGCCAGCAGCTTCTTACCGGAGTCTCCCGAGCAGTACTTC	CASSFLPESPEQYF
TRBD1	-	TRBJ2-6	TRBV5-5	TGTGCCAGCAGCTTGTTGGGGACAGGTGGGTCTGGGGCCAACGTCCTGACTTTC	CASSLLGTGGSGANVLTF
-	-	TRBJ2-3	TRBV2	TGTGCCAGCGGGCAGGACACAGATACGCAGTATTTT	CASGQDTDTQYF
-	-	TRBJ2-1	TRBV13	TGTGCCAGCAGCTCGGGACGGCGGGAGCAGTTCTTC	CASSSGRREQFF
-	-	TRBJ2-1	TRBV30	TGTGCCAGCCGACCGACCCCTCACAATGAGCAGTTCTTC	CASRPTPHNEQFF
-	-	TRBJ1-3	TRBV4-1	TGCGCCAGCAGCCAAGACAGGCGGCCTAGCTCTGGAAACACCATATATTTT	CASSQDRRPSSGNTIYF
-	-	TRBJ2-3	TRBV27	TGTGCCAGCAGTTTGACTGCTAGCGTAGATACGCAGTATTTT	CASSLTASVDTQYF
TRBD2	-	TRBJ2-7	TRBV2	TGTGCCAGCAGTGAAAGACTAGCGGGAAGGAACGAGCAGTACTTC	CASSERLAGRNEQYF
-	-	TRBJ2-3	TRBV7-9	TGTGCCAGCAGCTTACGGCGGGCGGTACCAGATACGCAGTATTTT	CASSLRRAVPDTQYF
-	-	TRBJ1-5	TRBV7-2	TGTGCCAGCAGCTTAGACCCGAGCAATCAGCCCCAGCATTTT	CASSLDPSNQPQHF
-	-	TRBJ1-1	TRBV18	TGTGCCAGCTCCGCCTTGACAAGCAACACTGAAGCTTTCTTT	CASSALTSNTEAFF
TRBD1	-	TRBJ2-1	TRBV19	TGTGCCAGTAACTCACAGGGGGCCCATGAGCAGTTCTTC	CASNSQGAHEQFF
TRBD2	-	TRBJ2-5	TRBV7-9	TGTGCCAGCAGCTTAAAGAGGACTAGCGGGAGAGGGGAAGAGACCCAGTACTTC	CASSLKRTSGRGEETQYF
-	-	TRBJ2-1	TRBV7-8	TGTGCCAGCAGCTTAGTGAGGGGATGGGAGCAGTTCTTC	CASSLVRGWEQFF
-	-	TRBJ1-2	TRBV7-2	TGTGCCAGCAGCGCGTCACAGGGTCGAAGGGGAGTGGATGGCTACACCTTC	CASSASQGRRGVDGYTF
-	-	TRBJ2-2	TRBV5-1	TGCGCCAGCATGAACAATCCGAACACCGGGGAGCTGTTTTTT	CASMNNPNTGELFF
-	-	TRBJ2-2	TRBV5-1	TGCGCCACAGGGGCGGGGAACACCGGGGAGCTGTTTTTT	CATGAGNTGELFF
-	-	TRBJ1-1	TRBV7-2	TGTGCCAGCAGCTTAGTTCCGGCCCCAAACACTGAAGCTTTCTTT	CASSLVPAPNTEAFF
TRBD2	-	TRBJ2-4	TRBV5-4	TGTGCCAGCAGCTTGGGCGGGAGTGAAAACATTCAGTACTTC	CASSLGGSENIQYF
-	-	TRBJ1-1	TRBV5-1	TGCGCCAGCAGCTTGGAACCGAACACTGAAGCTTTCTTT	CASSLEPNTEAFF
TRBD1	once	TRBJ2-7	TRBV28	TGTGCCAGCAGCCCTAGGACAGGGGGTTCCTACGAGCAGTACTTC	CASSPRTGGSYEQYF
-	-	TRBJ1-2	TRBV6-4	TGTGCCGGACCGGTGGGAGGGAGAGGCTACACCTTC	CAGPVGGRGYTF
-	-	TRBJ2-1	TRBV10-3	TGTGCCATCAGTAAAGGGACTTCCGCCGAGCAGTTCTTC	CAISKGTSAEQFF
-	-	TRBJ2-4	TRBV5-1	TGCGCCAGCAGCTTAAACGGGATCCCCAAAAACATTCAGTACTTC	CASSLNGIPKNIQYF
-	-	TRBJ1-2	TRBV30	TGTGCCTGGGGCCCTCGGAGCTATGGCTACACCTTC	CAWGPRSYGYTF
-	-	TRBJ2-7	TRBV5-1	TGCGCCAGCAGTCCTAGGGGGACCGAGTCCTACGAGCAGTACTTC	CASSPRGTESYEQYF
TRBD2	-	TRBJ2-2	TRBV28	TGTGCCAGCAGTTTCGGGGGGGTAGCCACCGGGGAGCTGTTTTTT	CASSFGGVATGELFF
TRBD1	-	TRBJ1-2	TRBV6-1	TGTGCCAGCAGACCCAGACAGGGGATGAACTATGGCTACACCTTC	CASRPRQGMNYGYTF
-	-	TRBJ2-3	TRBV30	TGTGCCTGGAGTGTTGGCCAGACCACAGATACGCAGTATTTT	CAWSVGQTTDTQYF
-	-	TRBJ1-1	TRBV6-6	TGTGCCAGCAAACCAATGACAGAGAACACTGAAGCTTTCTTT	CASKPMTENTEAFF
TRBD1	once	TRBJ1-1	TRBV5-1	TGCGCCAGCAGCTTCCTCGGGACAGGGACCGCTGAAGCTTTCTTT	CASSFLGTGTAEAFF
-	-	TRBJ1-2	TRBV7-8	TGTGCCAGCAGCCCCGGGGTAAACTATGGCTACACCTTC	CASSPGVNYGYTF